This is a list of T cell receptor beta chains from one sample in a study of beta chain features in type 1 diabetes. The method was immunoSEQ multiplex PCR; TCRdb's version includes in-frame clones alone and lacks a portion of them. The sample consists of some 360,000 clones, over 9% of them appearing once. Sequencing was done on a sample of central memory CD4+ T cells from blood. The receptors were sampled from a man younger than 45 with type 1 diabetes. Both conserved end residues are trimmed from each CDR3. Each record gives: CDR3 length, V gene, J gene, CDR3 protein.

11	TRBV14	TRBJ2-6	ASSHAVANVLT
13	TRBV19	TRBJ2-6	ASSIRNSGANVLT
13	TRBV9	TRBJ2-5	ASSVAAGGRETQY
13	TRBV10-1	TRBJ2-5	ASSESVTGAETQY
13	TRBV5-6	TRBJ1-2	ASSKGNPVGYGYT
13	TRBV7-2	TRBJ2-3	ASSSQGTGWGSQY
13	TRBV6-1	TRBJ2-2	ASRLSGLRTGELF
12	TRBV7-3	TRBJ2-3	ASSPGTGTDTQY
12	TRBV5-1	TRBJ2-1	ASSLGDSYNEQF
12	TRBV5-1	TRBJ2-7	ASSLSGTTYEQY
13	TRBV7-2	TRBJ1-4	ASSPQASTNEKLF
12	TRBV28	TRBJ2-7	ASSRQHSTYEQY
14	TRBV19	TRBJ1-4	ASSRRWGAGSEKLF
10	TRBV5-1	TRBJ2-1	ASSLAWDRRF
12	TRBV7-3	TRBJ2-5	ASSLNGGGETQY
14	TRBV2	TRBJ2-6	ASRGYITSGANVLT
12	TRBV4-3	TRBJ2-7	ASSRQRQGYEQY
15	TRBV18	TRBJ2-6	ASSPFGTDSGANVLT
14	TRBV30	TRBJ1-5	AWRTGQIVSNQPQH
14	TRBV9	TRBJ1-3	ASSVLQGISGNTIY
13	TRBV6-5	TRBJ2-2	ASSYSTSGGMELF
13	TRBV19	TRBJ1-2	ASIDSRGRTGGYT
15	TRBV4-1	TRBJ1-1	ASSQAGTGWENTEAF
9	TRBV29-1	TRBJ2-1	SGTSGNEQF
13	TRBV2	TRBJ2-7	ASSYTGTSGSVQY
12	TRBV11-2	TRBJ2-5	ASSLVDRKETQY
13	TRBV10-2	TRBJ1-2	ASSESLGINYGYT
13	TRBV9	TRBJ2-1	ASSDGQSSYNEQF
10	TRBV30	TRBJ1-5	AWSAPRGPQH
14	TRBV4-3	NA	ASSQDLGALSYEQY
11	TRBV7-2	TRBJ2-7	ASSFHTGYEQY
13	TRBV2	TRBJ2-4	ASTEGLFTKNIQY
14	TRBV2	TRBJ2-1	ASSVSSRDYYNEQF
9	TRBV2	TRBJ2-3	ASSASDTQY
13	TRBV5-4	TRBJ1-3	ASSLSQASGNTIY
12	TRBV7-2	TRBJ2-7	ASSRQGAQNEQY
13	TRBV4-2	TRBJ1-1	ASSPREEVYTEAF
13	TRBV29-1	TRBJ2-3	SVASSGEGTDTQY
11	TRBV2	TRBJ1-4	ASSGQGDEKLF
13	TRBV6-6	TRBJ2-5	ASSPRGDTRETQY
14	TRBV5-1	TRBJ2-2	ASSSLAESNTGELF
10	TRBV5-1	TRBJ2-3	ASRREGYTQY
14	TRBV28	TRBJ2-3	ASSQQGTGWTDTQY
14	TRBV4-2	TRBJ2-5	ASSQGGTGQQETQY
13	TRBV2	TRBJ1-2	ASSLDGLPNYGYT
13	TRBV6-6	TRBJ2-7	ASSHPDRGISEQY
11	TRBV5-4	TRBJ2-7	ASLDRNSYEQY
13	TRBV4-1	TRBJ2-1	ASSQEKRVYNEQF
11	TRBV7-2	TRBJ1-1	ASSLVRDTEAF
11	TRBV5-6	TRBJ1-1	ASSSLQGTEAF
15	TRBV28	TRBJ2-2	ASSFGMVGGRPGELF
17	TRBV19	TRBJ2-5	ASSTYKALAGVRQETQY